This T cell receptor (beta chain) appears in the sequencing data of a study of cytomegalovirus exposure and HLA in healthy donors. Broader study findings: It was found in a later analysis that first-cohort TCR clusters tended to co-occur in the 120 validation repertoires. Cytomegalovirus status was reportedly diagnosed by the classifier with high specificity and sensitivity. Under in vitro conditions, three CMV-associated chains were confirmed as specific for CMV antigens.

Germline CDR1 and CDR2: SGDLS and YYNGEE. The CDR3 is made up of 15 amino acids. V lost 4 bases, J lost 0 bases, and 7 bases stayed unmatched. This table comes from immunoSEQ multiplex PCR, and its TCRdb copy is limited to in-frame clones, with some not included. The data hold about 160,000 clones, with roughly 83% observed a single time. The donors were part of the roughly 120-subject validation cohort, which stood apart from the 666-subject first cohort. Of note for this clone: The antigen remains undetermined.

Source material: PBMCs. The chain carries TRBV9 and TRBJ2-7; the match to TRBD2 covers 7 bases. The sequence was collected from a man in his thirties or forties in good health and CMV-seropositive. The CDR3 protein is CASSRTGGSSYEQYF. The CDR3 DNA reads TGTGCCAGCAGCCGGACGGGAGGTTCCTCCTACGAGCAGTACTTC.